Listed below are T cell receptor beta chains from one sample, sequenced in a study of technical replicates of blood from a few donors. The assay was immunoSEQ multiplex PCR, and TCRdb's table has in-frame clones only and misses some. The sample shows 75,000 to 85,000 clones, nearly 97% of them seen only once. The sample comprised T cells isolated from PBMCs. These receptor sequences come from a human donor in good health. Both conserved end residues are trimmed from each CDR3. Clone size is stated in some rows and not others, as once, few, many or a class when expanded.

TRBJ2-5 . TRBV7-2 ASSLARGGEETQY
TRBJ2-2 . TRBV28 ASSLIWGQPNTGELF
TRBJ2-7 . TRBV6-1 ASSDAGTTPILGQY
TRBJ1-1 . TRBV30 AWNLGQGGTEAF
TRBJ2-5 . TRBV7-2 ASSLTSSGVLQETQY
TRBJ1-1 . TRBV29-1 SALGGENTEAF
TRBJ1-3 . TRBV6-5 ASSTDSHSGNTIY
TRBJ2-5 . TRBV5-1 ASSLARETQY
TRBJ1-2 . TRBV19 ASSIDPRQGAAGYT
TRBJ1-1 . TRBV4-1 ASSHGTEQEAF
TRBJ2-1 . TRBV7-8 ASSLGLAGGPGEQF
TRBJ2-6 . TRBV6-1 ATRGSGANVLT
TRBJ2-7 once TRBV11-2 ASSLGLAASSYEQY
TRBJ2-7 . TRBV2 ASSTSTGMY
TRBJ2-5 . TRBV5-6 ASSSGGQGGETQY
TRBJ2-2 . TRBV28 ASSQGAGAGELF
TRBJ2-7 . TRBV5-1 ASSLEQTYEQY
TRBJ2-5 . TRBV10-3 AISDSDSRNQETQY
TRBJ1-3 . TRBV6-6 ASSGDAGNTIY
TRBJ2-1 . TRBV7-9 ASRARIGNEQF
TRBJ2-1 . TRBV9 ASSVDDHPGSYNEQF
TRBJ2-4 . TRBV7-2 ASSSWTSGRAKNIQY
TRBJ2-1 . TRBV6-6 ASSYSVSGRAKQF
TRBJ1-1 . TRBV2 ASYPNMNTEAF
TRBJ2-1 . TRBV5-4 ASSLGGRAYNEQF
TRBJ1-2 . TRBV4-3 ASSQEEFAGDHGYT
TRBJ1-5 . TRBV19 ASTGQSEGNQPQH
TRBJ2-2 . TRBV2 ASSDFSGAGELF
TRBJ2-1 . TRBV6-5 AIGKDSYNEQF
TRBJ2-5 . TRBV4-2 ASSPSSESGETQY
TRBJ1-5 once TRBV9 ASSGGTGNQPQH
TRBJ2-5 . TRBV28 ASSLSGNQETQY
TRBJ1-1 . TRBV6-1 ASSEYGGRKSF
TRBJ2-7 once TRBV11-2 ASRFGQHYEQY
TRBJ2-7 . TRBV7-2 ASSRAYEQY
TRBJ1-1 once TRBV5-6 ASSRFGTGGTEAF
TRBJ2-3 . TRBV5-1 ASSFETASTDTQY
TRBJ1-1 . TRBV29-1 SVHTTGATEAF
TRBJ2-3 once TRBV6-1 ASSGGGGSDTQY
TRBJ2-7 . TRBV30 AWGGTGFMGEQY
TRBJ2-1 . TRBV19 ASSGTAYNEQF
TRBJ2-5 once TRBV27 ASSSTSGLQETQY
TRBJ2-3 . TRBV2 ASSEPHLAGGVTDTQY
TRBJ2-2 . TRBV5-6 ASSFFLATNTGELF
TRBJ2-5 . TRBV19 ASRLNRGPQETQY
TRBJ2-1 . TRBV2 ASSEVTDYNEQF
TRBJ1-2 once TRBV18 ASSLGTGHGYT
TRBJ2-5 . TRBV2 ASSAEDQETQY
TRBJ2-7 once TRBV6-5 ASSPALEAEQY